Listed below are T cell receptor beta chains from one sample, sequenced in a study of T cells after yellow fever vaccination. TCRdb reprocessed the 5' RACE reads via MiXCR and lists one record per CDR3 protein. Among hundreds of thousands of distinct CDR3 sequences listed, 7.5% to 9% were seen once. The sample in question was CD4+ T cells sorted from PBMCs, obtained 5 days after the yellow fever booster vaccination. The receptors were sampled from a man aged 18 to 29 who received the YFV17D yellow fever vaccine. Both conserved end residues are part of each CDR3. D genes are given only for firm matches. Clone size is given for some rows only: seen once, a few or many times, or a class if the clone is expanded.

TRBD2	TRBJ2-1	.	TRBV5-4	TGTGCCAGCAGCCCCCTGTCTAGCGGCCAGGAGTTCTTC	CASSPLSSGQEFF
.	TRBJ1-2	.	TRBV24-1	TGTGCCACCAGTGGGCCGACGGCTAACTATGGCTACACCTTC	CATSGPTANYGYTF
.	TRBJ2-5	.	TRBV5-1	TGCGCCAGCAGTGGGCAGGGAGGGGGCCAAGAGACCCAGTACTTC	CASSGQGGGQETQYF
TRBD2	TRBJ2-3	many	TRBV7-2	TGTGCCAGCAGCACCGGGACTAGCGCTAGCACAGATACGCAGTATTTT	CASSTGTSASTDTQYF
.	TRBJ2-1	few	TRBV6-2/TRBV6-3	TGTGCCAGCATGAGGTTCCGGGGGGCGTCCAATGAGCAGTTCTTC	CASMRFRGASNEQFF
.	TRBJ1-1	few	TRBV7-2	TGTGCCAGCAGTCTCGCCGGGGGTTTGGACAGTGAAGCTTTCTTT	CASSLAGGLDSEAFF
.	TRBJ2-1	few	TRBV15	TGTGCCACCAGCAGAGATCAGGGTGAATTTAGCTCCTACAATGAGCAGTTCTTC	CATSRDQGEFSSYNEQFF
.	TRBJ2-1	.	TRBV4-2	TGTGCCAGCAGCGAGACTACGAATGAGCAGTTCTTC	CASSETTNEQFF
.	TRBJ1-1	few	TRBV14	TGTGCCAGCAGCCAATACCCCAGGGGACCTGAAGCTTTCTTT	CASSQYPRGPEAFF
.	TRBJ1-5	many	TRBV2	TGTGCCAGCAGGCCCGGAGGTAGCAATCAGCCCCAGCATTTT	CASRPGGSNQPQHF
.	TRBJ2-2	.	TRBV7-3	TGTGCCAGCAGCTTAATAGGCGGGGACCGGACCGGGGAGCTGTTTTTT	CASSLIGGDRTGELFF
TRBD2	TRBJ2-1	few	TRBV7-2	TGTGCCAGCAGCTTACTAGCGGGGGCTATTGAGCAGTTCTTC	CASSLLAGAIEQFF
.	TRBJ2-2	many	TRBV5-1	TGCGCCAGCAGCAAAGGGGACACCGGGGAGCTGTTTTTT	CASSKGDTGELFF
.	TRBJ1-4	.	TRBV11-2	TGTGCCAGCAGCTTAGGGAATAGGGCCGGAGGGGATGAAAAACTGTTTTTT	CASSLGNRAGGDEKLFF
.	TRBJ2-2	.	TRBV7-3	TGTGCCAGCAGCTTAATAGGCGTCAGGGTGGAAAGTGACACCGGGGAGCTGTTTTTT	CASSLIGVRVESDTGELFF
TRBD1	TRBJ2-1	.	TRBV19	TGTGCCAGTAAGGGGGCGGCAGGGGCGAGTTTCGGTGAGCAGTTCTTC	CASKGAAGASFGEQFF
TRBD1	TRBJ2-2	few	TRBV27	TGTGCCAGCAGACCGGGACAGGGGCGCGGGGAGCTGTTTTTT	CASRPGQGRGELFF
.	TRBJ1-5	.	TRBV6-5	TGTGCCAGCCGACCGGGGGGCTATAGCAATCAGCCCCAGCATTTT	CASRPGGYSNQPQHF